These 3 T cell receptor beta chains were sequenced from one sample in a study of STAT3 mutations in large granular lymphocyte leukemia. Study observations and caveats: Every T-cell large granular lymphocyte leukemia patient had at least one immunodominant TCR beta clonotype.

Using immunoSEQ multiplex PCR, the repertoire was profiled, and TCRdb retains in-frame clones only, with some absent. Of under 35,000 clones detected, approximately 86% appear once; the ten largest clones hold roughly 13%. Their antigens remain unidentified. Source material: peripheral blood mononuclear cells. All receptors come from a man aged 55 to 69 with T-cell large granular lymphocyte leukemia. Some clones in this sample may be carry-over from other donors' samples.

This rearrangement joins TRBV7-2 to TRBJ2-7, with 8 bases fitting TRBD1. The CDR3 is 14 amino acids. The germline V gene encodes CDR1 SGHTA and CDR2 FQGNSA. V was pared by 4 bases and J by 3 bases, with 5 bases of the junction left unmatched. This CDR3 reads CASSSGTGFYEQYF. The CDR3 DNA is TGTGCCAGCAGCTCCGGGACAGGATTCTACGAGCAGTACTTC.

The J gene is TRBJ2-3, the V gene TRBV5-1; 13 bases fit TRBD2. The CDR3 contains 18 residues. J lost 0 bases, V lost 3 bases, and 7 bases had no gene match. Germline V gives CDR1 SGHRS, CDR2 YFSETQ. In nucleotides, the CDR3 is TGCGCCAGCAGCTCGGGACTAGCGGGACCCTCTAGCACAGATACGCAGTATTTT. Translation gives CASSSGLAGPSSTDTQYF.

The genes are TRBV6-1 and TRBJ1-2; a possible D gene is TRBD1 (5 bases). The CDR3 contains 12 residues. Looked up from germline, CDR1 is MNHNS and CDR2 is SASEGT. The V and J ends lost 5 bases and 6 bases respectively, with 10 bases between them. CDR3 sequence (DNA): TGTGCCAGCAGTTTCAGGGAGAATGGCTACACCTTC. Amino acid sequence: CASSFRENGYTF.